Below are 25 T cell receptor beta chains sequenced from a single sample in a study of blood T cells in healthy people across ages (dated by TCRdb to between 2014 and 2016). The method was 5' RACE. Sequencing relied on an Illumina HiSeq 2500. A second PCR of about 6 to 11 cycles was run with a J-beta primer mix and a sample-barcoded 5' primer. Starting from the raw public reads, TCRdb applied fastp trimming at Q25, assembled clones with MiXCR and retained in-frame beta chains. Here each entry gathers all rows of one CDR3 protein and keeps the most common genes and DNA. Present in this sample are hundreds of thousands of distinct CDR3 sequences, roughly 49% of which were seen just once. The ten most abundant clones make up about a third of the sample. The sample comprised blood. Every receptor here comes from a woman aged 55-69 years in good health.

The chain uses TRBV6-2 or TRBV6-3 and TRBJ2-1, with 8 bases aligning to TRBD1. V trimming: 4 bases; J trimming: 0 bases; junction bases outside the gene matches: 5. The CDR3 runs 16 residues. Germline assignment: CDR1 MNHEY and CDR2 SVGEGT. The DNA for the CDR3 is TGTGCCAGCAGTTCGGCGGGGACAGGCTCCTACAATGAGCAGTTCTTC. It encodes CASSSAGTGSYNEQFF.

The rearrangement links TRBV5-1 to TRBJ2-3, with 7 bases fitting TRBD2. This CDR3 has 16 residues. The germline V gene has CDR1 SGHRS and CDR2 YFSETQ. Trimming cost V 3 bases and J 3 bases; bases outside gene matches: 10. Here the CDR3 DNA reads TGCGCCAGCAGCTCATCAACTAGCGCAGAGACAGATACGCAGTATTTT. The encoded protein is CASSSSTSAETDTQYF. Full variable domain (missing parts from reference TRBV5-1 and TRBJ2-3): KAGVTQTPRYLIKTRGQQVTLSCSPISGHRSVSWYQQTPGQGLQFLFEYFSETQRNKGNFPGRFSGRQFSNSRSEMNVSTLELGDSALYLCASSSSTSAETDTQYFGPGTRLTVL.

The rearrangement uses TRBV29-1 and TRBJ2-1; TRBD2 aligns across 14 bases. The germline gives CDR1 SQVTM, CDR2 ANQGSEA. The V gene end was trimmed by 7 bases and the J gene end by 7 bases; junction bases not matched to a gene: 15. This CDR3 is 17 amino acids long. The DNA for the CDR3 is TGCAGCGCCCCGTATGGACTAGCGGGAGGCCCGACTAATGAGCAGTTCTTC. It yields the protein CSAPYGLAGGPTNEQFF.

This clonotype was recorded at least ten times. J is TRBJ2-7 and V is TRBV6-5; no clear D. V shed 5 bases and J shed 0 bases, with 5 bases lying between them. Per germline, CDR1 MNHEY and CDR2 SVGAGI. The CDR3 is made up of 12 amino acids. The CDR3 spells CASSQNSYEQYF. CDR3 coding DNA: TGTGCCAGCAGTCAGAACTCCTACGAGCAGTACTTC.

This chain links TRBV20-1 with TRBJ1-2, with TRBD1 as a possible D gene (5 bases). The germline gives CDR1 DFQATT, CDR2 SNEGSKA (reference sequence). The CDR3 contains 14 residues. Trimming left V 1 base short and J 2 bases short, with 11 bases between. The CDR3 bases are TGCAGTGCTAGAGGGGGCGAGGGGAACTATGGCTACACCTTC. Translation gives CSARGGEGNYGYTF.

This clonotype was seen a handful of times. The chain couples TRBV15 to TRBJ2-3; D is undetermined. The CDR3 spans 12 residues. Per germline, CDR1 LNHNV and CDR2 YYDKDF (reference sequence). Trimming stripped 3 bases from V and 12 bases from J, with 13 bases between. In nucleotides, the CDR3 is TGTGCCACCAGCAGTCCTCGTAGCCATCAGTATTTT. The encoded protein is CATSSPRSHQYF.

The chain combines TRBV29-1 with TRBJ2-1; D gene ambiguous. The CDR3 sequence is 12 residues long. CDR1 is SQVTM, CDR2 ANQGSEA, per germline. V lost 4 bases and J 10 bases, leaving 14 bases between the germline ends. The CDR3 DNA reads as TGCAGCGTTGCCTTCCCTCTCGGAGAGCAGTTCTTC. It translates to CSVAFPLGEQFF.

This clonotype was observed many times. CDR3 residues: CSARDPTSGSNEQFF. The CDR3 DNA sequence: TGCAGTGCTAGAGATCCGACTAGCGGGAGTAATGAGCAGTTCTTC. The chain uses TRBV20-1 and TRBJ2-1, with 12 positions matching TRBD2. J was trimmed by 7 bases and V by 0 bases; bases with no gene match: 4. In germline, CDR1 is DFQATT, CDR2 SNEGSKA (reference sequence). The CDR3 covers 15 residues.

This clonotype has a handful of counts. The V call is TRBV9, the J call TRBJ2-5, with no clear D. This CDR3 comprises 14 residues. Trimming pared 0 bases from V and 1 base from J, leaving 7 bases between. Germline V gene sequence: CDR1 SGDLS, CDR2 YYNGEE. DNA for the CDR3: TGTGCCAGCAGCGTAGGAGATTCCCAAGAGACCCAGTACTTC. Translated: CASSVGDSQETQYF. The full variable domain, in which reference TRBV9 and TRBJ2-5 provide the parts outside the CDR3, is DSGVTQTPKHLITATGQRVTLRCSPRSGDLSVYWYQQSLDQGLQFLIQYYNGEERAKGNILERFSAQQFPDLHSELNLSSLELGDSALYFCASSVGDSQETQYFGPGTRLLVL.

The V gene is TRBV14, the J gene TRBJ2-5; D not resolved. The germline CDR1 and CDR2 sequences are SGHDN and FVKESK. CDR3 length: 12 residues. Trimming removed 5 bases from V and 4 bases from J, with 8 bases in between. This CDR3 is CASSFNRETQYF. CDR3 in DNA: TGTGCCAGCAGCTTCAACCGAGAGACCCAGTACTTC. The full variable domain, rest sourced from reference TRBV14 and TRBJ2-5, is EAGVTQFPSHSVIEKGQTVTLRCDPISGHDNLYWYRRVMGKEIKFLLHFVKESKQDESGMPNNRFLAERTGGTYSTLKVQPAELEDSGVYFCASSFNRETQYFGPGTRLLVL.

As to this clonotype: Its ends do not fully match the called genes, so a read error is possible. The chain uses TRBV6-2 or TRBV6-3 and TRBJ2-1; TRBD2 agrees at 13 bases. Germline-derived CDR1 and CDR2 are MNHEY and SVGEGT. This CDR3 has 18 residues. The CDR3 region has the DNA TGTGCCAGCAGTCCCTGGACTAGCGGGAGAAGAGGGGACAATGAGCGGTTCTTC. This sequence encodes CASSPWTSGRRGDNERFF.

DNA of the CDR3: TGCAGTATTCGACAGGGTTCTGAGCAGTTCTTC. As protein: CSIRQGSEQFF. The chain uses TRBV20-1 and TRBJ2-1; 7 nucleotides match TRBD1. The germline V gene has CDR1 DFQATT and CDR2 SNEGSKA (reference sequence). This CDR3 spans 11 amino acids. J gave up 9 bases and V 8 bases, and 7 bases lay outside the gene matches.

The rearrangement uses TRBV12-3 or TRBV12-4 and TRBJ2-7; D may be TRBD1 or TRBD2 (6 bases each). CDR3 length: 16 residues. V lost 5 bases and J lost 0, with 17 bases in between. CDR3 sequence reads: CASSLWGAGTSYEQYF. The DNA for the CDR3 is TGTGCCAGCAGTCTTTGGGGGGCGGGAACCTCCTACGAGCAGTACTTC.

This chain links TRBV29-1 with TRBJ2-2, with TRBD1 matching over 8 bases. The germline V gene encodes CDR1 SQVTM and CDR2 ANQGSEA. The CDR3 has 12 residues. V lost 7 bases and J lost 6; bases outside the gene matches: 4. The CDR3 protein is CSGGQGAGELFF. The DNA of the CDR3 is TGCAGCGGTGGACAGGGCGCCGGGGAGCTGTTTTTT.

This clonotype was counted between two and nine times. The chain carries TRBV7-2 and TRBJ1-6; 10 bases agree with TRBD1. From germline, CDR1 is SGHTA and CDR2 FQGNSA. CDR3 length: 15 residues. Trimming cost V 5 bases and J 9 bases; bases outside gene matches: 7. CDR3 in amino acids: CASSTRQGAASPLHF. In nucleotides, the CDR3 is TGTGCCAGCAGCACCCGACAGGGGGCGGCTTCACCCCTCCACTTT. Together with reference TRBV7-2 and TRBJ1-6, the CDR3 gives the full variable domain: GAGVSQSPSNKVTEKGKDVELRCDPISGHTALYWYRQSLGQGLEFLIYFQGNSAPDKSGLPSDRFSAERTGGSVSTLTIQRTQQEDSAVYLCASSTRQGAASPLHFGNGTRLTVT.

This clonotype was found many times. This chain connects TRBV6-4 to TRBJ2-7, with TRBD2 matching over 11 bases. This CDR3 is built from 19 residues. V trimming: 2 bases; J trimming: 5 bases; junction bases outside the gene matches: 17. Germline V lookup: CDR1 MRHNA, CDR2 SNTAGT. CDR3 residues: CASSDPHPTSGVPGNEQYF. The CDR3 DNA reads as TGTGCCAGCAGTGACCCTCATCCGACTAGCGGGGTCCCCGGGAACGAGCAGTACTTC.

The J gene is TRBJ2-7, the V gene TRBV4-1; 9 nucleotides agree with TRBD1. The J call is in doubt because the DNA end fits TRBJ2-5 better. The CDR3 extends over 16 amino acids. CDR1 is MGHRA, CDR2 YSYEKL, per germline. The CDR3 loop reads CASSQVSTGGRETQYF. The CDR3 region has the DNA TGCGCCAGCAGCCAAGTCTCGACAGGGGGGAGGGAGACCCAGTACTTC.

The chain employs TRBV7-2 and TRBJ1-1; D is ambiguous. Germline CDR1 and CDR2: SGHTA and FQGNSA. This CDR3 is 14 amino acids long. Trimming removed 5 bases from V and 1 base from J, with 11 bases in between. The CDR3 loop is CASSPLGGNTEAFF. CDR3 nucleotide sequence: TGTGCCAGCAGCCCCTTGGGTGGGAACACTGAAGCTTTCTTT.

This clonotype was recorded once. The DNA of the CDR3 is TGCAGTGCTAGACAAGCGGGAGGGGGGGGCTACGAGCAGTACTTC. Its translation: CSARQAGGGGYEQYF. The chain employs TRBV20-1 and TRBJ2-7; 10 bases map to TRBD2. CDR3 length: 15 amino acids. After removal of 2 bases from V and 3 bases from J, the junction contained 7 bases not matched to a gene. Germline loops: CDR1 DFQATT, CDR2 SNEGSKA (reference sequence).

The chain uses TRBV3-1 and TRBJ2-1; no firm D call. The CDR3 is 15 amino acids. V was cut by 4 bases and J by 0 bases, with 10 bases left in between. CDR1 is LGHDT and CDR2 is YNNKEL in the germline V gene (reference sequence). CDR3 sequence: CASSPIPSSYNEQFF. The DNA of the CDR3 is TGTGCCAGCAGCCCGATCCCTAGCTCCTACAATGAGCAGTTCTTC.

The rearrangement uses TRBV20-1 and TRBJ1-6, with D maybe TRBD1 (5 bases). Trimming left V 3 bases short and J 0 bases short, with 15 bases between. This CDR3 comprises 17 residues. Germline loops: CDR1 DFQATT, CDR2 SNEGSKA (reference sequence). In DNA form, the CDR3 reads TGCAGTGCTAGGGGGCGGGGTGGGGGCTCCTATAATTCACCCCTCCACTTT. It specifies CSARGRGGGSYNSPLHF.

The rearrangement links TRBV20-1 to TRBJ1-4; D perhaps matches TRBD1 (5 bases). The length of the CDR3 is 13 residues. Trimming stripped 7 bases from V and 5 bases from J, with 14 bases between. Germline loops: CDR1 DFQATT, CDR2 SNEGSKA (reference sequence). As DNA, the CDR3 is TGCAGTGGGGTTAGACAGCTAAATGAAAAACTGTTTTTT. Residues: CSGVRQLNEKLFF.

The chain carries TRBV7-8 and TRBJ1-1; D might be TRBD1 (5 bases). Germline V gives CDR1 SGHVS, CDR2 FQNEAQ. This CDR3 is built from 15 residues. V dropped 5 bases and J dropped 8 bases, with 21 bases sitting between them. DNA of the CDR3: TGTGCCAGCAGCACACGGGACGGGGGACTAACCGAAGCTTTCTTT. This encodes CASSTRDGGLTEAFF.

The chain combines TRBV20-1 with TRBJ2-7; 10 bases map to TRBD2. J was trimmed by 5 bases and V by 5 bases; bases with no gene match: 9. The CDR3 totals 14 residues. CDR1 and CDR2 (germline): DFQATT, SNEGSKA (reference sequence). CDR3 sequence: CSAHRTSGANEQYF. DNA for the CDR3: TGCAGTGCTCATAGGACTAGCGGAGCCAACGAGCAGTACTTC.

J is TRBJ1-4 and V is TRBV20-1; possible D gene TRBD1, 5 bases. The CDR3 is 14 residues long. The V and J ends lost 6 bases and 4 bases respectively, with 15 bases between them. CDR1 is DFQATT and CDR2 is SNEGSKA in the germline V gene (reference sequence). The CDR3 nucleotides are TGCAGTGCGCCGGACCAGGGAGTTAATGAAAAACTGTTTTTT. It yields the protein CSAPDQGVNEKLFF.